This TCR beta chain was identified in a study of cytomegalovirus exposure and HLA in healthy donors. General study points: Links to common viral pathogens appeared, in a later analysis, for several of the most significant clusters. Reports state that TCR beta sequences accurately predicted most subjects' HLA-A and HLA-B alleles. Trimming of TCR beta V- and J-genes showed a link, identified in a later analysis, to a missense DCLRE1C variant.

On this clone itself: Its target is unknown.

Both 60 Vbeta primers and 13 Jbeta primers went into the PCR. The table came from immunoSEQ multiplex PCR; TCRdb's copy has only in-frame clones and leaves some out. The sample consists of some 190,000 clones, 65% to 80% of them appearing once. Looked up from germline, CDR1 is GTSNPN and CDR2 is SVGIG (reference sequence). Trimming took 0 bases from V and 0 from J, leaving 8 bases between them. The CDR3 spans 14 residues. Samples came from healthy bone marrow donors. The source of this sequence is a woman in her thirties or forties in good health and CMV-seronegative. V usage is TRBV30 and J usage is TRBJ1-1; D ambiguous. Sequencing input: PBMCs. The CDR3 protein is CAWSVKRVNTEAFF. CDR3 in DNA: TGTGCCTGGAGTGTCAAAAGAGTGAACACTGAAGCTTTCTTT.